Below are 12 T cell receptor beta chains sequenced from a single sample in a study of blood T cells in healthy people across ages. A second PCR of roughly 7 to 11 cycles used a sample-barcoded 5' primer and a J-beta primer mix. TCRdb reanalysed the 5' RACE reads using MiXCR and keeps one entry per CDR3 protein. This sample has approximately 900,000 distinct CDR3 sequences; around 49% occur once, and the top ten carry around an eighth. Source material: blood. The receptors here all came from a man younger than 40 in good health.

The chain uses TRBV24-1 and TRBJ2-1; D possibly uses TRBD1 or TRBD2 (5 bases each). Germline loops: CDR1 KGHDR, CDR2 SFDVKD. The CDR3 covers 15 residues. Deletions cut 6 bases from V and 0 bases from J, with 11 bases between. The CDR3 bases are TGTGCCACCAGTCCCCGGGGCAACTCCTACAATGAGCAGTTCTTC. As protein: CATSPRGNSYNEQFF.

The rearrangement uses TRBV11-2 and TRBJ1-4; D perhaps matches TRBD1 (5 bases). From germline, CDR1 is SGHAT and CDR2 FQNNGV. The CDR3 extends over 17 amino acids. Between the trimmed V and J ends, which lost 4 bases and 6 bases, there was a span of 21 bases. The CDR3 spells CASSSIMVGRVDEKLFF. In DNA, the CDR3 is TGTGCCAGCAGCTCCATTATGGTGGGCAGGGTAGATGAAAAACTGTTTTTT.

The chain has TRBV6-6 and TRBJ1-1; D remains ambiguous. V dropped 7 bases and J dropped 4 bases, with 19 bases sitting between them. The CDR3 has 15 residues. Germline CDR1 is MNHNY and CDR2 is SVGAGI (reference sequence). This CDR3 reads CASTIVRAVSTEAFF. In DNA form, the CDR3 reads TGTGCCAGCACTATTGTTCGGGCGGTTAGCACTGAAGCTTTCTTT.

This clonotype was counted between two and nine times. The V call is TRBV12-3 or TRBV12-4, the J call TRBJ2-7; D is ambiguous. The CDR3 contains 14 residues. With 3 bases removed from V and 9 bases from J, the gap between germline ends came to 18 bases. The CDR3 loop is CASSFSTPQAGQYF. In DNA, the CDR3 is TGTGCCAGCAGTTTCTCGACCCCCCAGGCCGGGCAGTACTTC.

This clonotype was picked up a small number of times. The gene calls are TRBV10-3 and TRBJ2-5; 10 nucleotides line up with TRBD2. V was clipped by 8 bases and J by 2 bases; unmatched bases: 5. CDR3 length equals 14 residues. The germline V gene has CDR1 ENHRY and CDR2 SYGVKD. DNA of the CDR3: TGTGCCATCGGGACTAGCGATCGGCAAGAGACCCAGTACTTC. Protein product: CAIGTSDRQETQYF.

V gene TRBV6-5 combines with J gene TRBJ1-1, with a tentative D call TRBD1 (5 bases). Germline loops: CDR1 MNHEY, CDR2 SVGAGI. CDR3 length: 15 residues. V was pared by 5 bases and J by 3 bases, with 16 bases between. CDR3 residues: CASSGRALGDTEAFF. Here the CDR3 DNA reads TGTGCCAGCAGTGGCCGGGCCTTAGGGGACACTGAAGCTTTCTTT.

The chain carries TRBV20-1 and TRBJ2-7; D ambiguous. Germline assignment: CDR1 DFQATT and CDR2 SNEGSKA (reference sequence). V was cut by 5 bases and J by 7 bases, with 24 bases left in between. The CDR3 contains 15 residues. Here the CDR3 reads CSAFHRRALLSEQYF. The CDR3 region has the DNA TGCAGTGCTTTCCATCGTAGGGCCCTGTTATCTGAGCAGTACTTC.

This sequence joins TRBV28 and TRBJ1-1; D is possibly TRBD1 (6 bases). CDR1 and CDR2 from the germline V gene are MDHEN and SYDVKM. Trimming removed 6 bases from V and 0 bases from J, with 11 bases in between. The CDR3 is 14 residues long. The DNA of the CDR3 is TGTGCCAGCAGGGAACAGGGTCTGAACACTGAAGCTTTCTTT. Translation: CASREQGLNTEAFF. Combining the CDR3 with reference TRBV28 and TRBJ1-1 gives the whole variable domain DVKVTQSSRYLVKRTGEKVFLECVQDMDHENMFWYRQDPGLGLRLIYFSYDVKMKEKGDIPEGYSVSREKKERFSLILESASTNQTSMYLCASREQGLNTEAFFGQGTRLTVV.

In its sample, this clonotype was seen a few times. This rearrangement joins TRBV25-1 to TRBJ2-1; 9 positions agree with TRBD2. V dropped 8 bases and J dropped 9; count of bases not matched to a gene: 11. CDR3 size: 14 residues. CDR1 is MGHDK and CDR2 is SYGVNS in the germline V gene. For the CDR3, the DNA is TGTGCCAGCTCTTCCGCGGGGGGGCTAGGTGAGCAGTTCTTC. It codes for CASSSAGGLGEQFF. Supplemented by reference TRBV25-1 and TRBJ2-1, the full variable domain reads EADIYQTPRYLVIGTGKKITLECSQTMGHDKMYWYQQDPGMELHLIHYSYGVNSTEKGDLSSESTVSRIRTEHFPLTLESARPSHTSQYLCASSSAGGLGEQFFGPGTRLTVL.

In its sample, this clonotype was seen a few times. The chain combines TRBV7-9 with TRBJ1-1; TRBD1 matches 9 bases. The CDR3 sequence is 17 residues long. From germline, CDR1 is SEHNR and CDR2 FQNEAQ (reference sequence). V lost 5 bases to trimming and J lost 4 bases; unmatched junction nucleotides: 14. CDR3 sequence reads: CASSPVPGQGAGTEAFF. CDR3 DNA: TGTGCCAGCAGCCCGGTCCCGGGACAGGGTGCGGGCACTGAAGCTTTCTTT.

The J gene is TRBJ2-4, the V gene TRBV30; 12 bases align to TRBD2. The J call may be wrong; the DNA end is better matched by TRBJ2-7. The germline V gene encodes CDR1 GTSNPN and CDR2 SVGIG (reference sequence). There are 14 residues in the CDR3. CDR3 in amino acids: CAGQGLAGRYEQYF. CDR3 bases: TGTGCCGGACAAGGACTAGCGGGACGCTACGAGCAGTACTTC.

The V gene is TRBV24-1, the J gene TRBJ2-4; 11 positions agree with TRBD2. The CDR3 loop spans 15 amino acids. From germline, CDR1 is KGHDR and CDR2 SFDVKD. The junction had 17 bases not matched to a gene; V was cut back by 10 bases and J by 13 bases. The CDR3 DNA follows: TGTGCCACAACCGCGGATAGCGGGAGGGTTGGAGAGCAGTACTTC. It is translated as CATTADSGRVGEQYF.